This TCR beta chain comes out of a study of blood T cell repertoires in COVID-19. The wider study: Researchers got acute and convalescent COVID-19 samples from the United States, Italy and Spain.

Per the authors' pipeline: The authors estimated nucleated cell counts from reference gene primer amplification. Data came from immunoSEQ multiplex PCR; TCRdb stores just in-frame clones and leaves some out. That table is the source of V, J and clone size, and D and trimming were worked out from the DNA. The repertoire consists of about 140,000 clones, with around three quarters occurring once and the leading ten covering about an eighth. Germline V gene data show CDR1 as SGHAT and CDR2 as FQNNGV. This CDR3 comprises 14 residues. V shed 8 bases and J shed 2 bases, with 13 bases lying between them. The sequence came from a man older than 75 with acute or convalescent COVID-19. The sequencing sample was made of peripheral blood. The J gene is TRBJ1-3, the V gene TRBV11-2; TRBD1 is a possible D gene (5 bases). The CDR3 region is CASETWGAGNTIYF. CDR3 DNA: TGTGCCAGCGAGACATGGGGGGCTGGAAACACCATATATTTT.